This TCR beta chain was obtained from a study of T cells in Graves' hyperthyroidism and ophthalmopathy. What was amplified from RNA transcripts were TCR beta CDR3 regions. In the first-round RT-PCR of the TCR CDR3, the HTBI primer set was used. TCRdb re-analysed the multiplex PCR reads in MiXCR, keeping a single row per CDR3 protein. The sample shows 650,000 to 800,000 distinct CDR3 sequences, 45% of them seen only once. This clonotype was detected ten times or more. Its antigen is not identified. The study's findings and limits: Most clonotypes that expanded in the thyroid above 0.001 also showed up in blood. It was a median approximately 6 months before onset that the model predicted ophthalmopathy.

The specimen sequenced was peripheral blood or thyroid tissue (not recorded which). This clonotype was obtained from an adult man with Graves' disease, either hyperthyroidism or ophthalmopathy (not recorded which).

CDR3 nucleotides: TGCAGCGTTGGAGACCGGACAGGGCATCGTGCCTATGGCTACACCTTC. Protein: CSVGDRTGHRAYGYTF. The chain joins TRBV29-1 to TRBJ1-2; 8 bases are a match to TRBD1. The CDR3 loop spans 16 amino acids. J gave up 4 bases and V 4 bases, and 14 bases lay outside the gene matches. Germline assignment: CDR1 SQVTM and CDR2 ANQGSEA.